A selection of T cell receptor beta chains follows, all from one sample in a study of OX40 agonist ivuxolimab in advanced cancers. Sequencing was performed with immunoSEQ multiplex PCR; in TCRdb, only in-frame clones are kept and a portion is missing. The table has 25,000 to 40,000 clones, 75% to 95% seen once. The material sequenced was CD4+ or CD8+ T cells sorted from blood, taken in a trial of the OX40 agonist ivuxolimab. The receptors stem from an adult with an advanced solid tumor such as melanoma, head and neck, liver or kidney cancer. CDR3s include the opening cysteine and the closing phenylalanine or tryptophan. Fields, in order: V gene, J gene, clone size, D gene, CDR3 DNA, CDR3 protein. The D gene is left open where the match is weak. Rows give clone size only sometimes, using once, few, many, or a class for an expanded clone.

TRBV11-2	TRBJ2-3	.	TRBD2	TGTGCCAGCAGTTACGCGGGAGGAACAGATACGCAGTATTTT	CASSYAGGTDTQYF
TRBV7-3	TRBJ2-1	.	TRBD1	TGTGCCAGCAGCTTCCCGGGACAGCAGCAGTTCTTC	CASSFPGQQQFF
TRBV5-6	TRBJ1-5	.	.	TGTGCCAGCAGTCTGGGGGTCCATAGCAATCAGCCCCAGCATTTT	CASSLGVHSNQPQHF
TRBV29-1	TRBJ1-2	.	.	TGCAGCGCCCGCAACAGGGATGGCTACACCTTC	CSARNRDGYTF
TRBV7-8	TRBJ2-1	once	TRBD2	TGTGCCAGCAGCTTACTCCCGGGACTAGCTTTCGGACTCAATGAGCAGTTCTTC	CASSLLPGLAFGLNEQFF
TRBV5-6	TRBJ1-1	.	.	TGTGCCAGCAGCTTTGCCGTTGGGAACACTGAAGCTTTCTTT	CASSFAVGNTEAFF
TRBV9	TRBJ2-7	.	.	TGTGCCAGCCAAGCCGCGGACGGAGCTTACGAGCAGTACTTC	CASQAADGAYEQYF
TRBV6-6	TRBJ2-7	.	.	TGTGCCACCCAAAGCGGCTACGACTTCTACGAGCAGTACTTC	CATQSGYDFYEQYF
TRBV13	TRBJ2-1	.	TRBD2	TGTGCCAGCAGCGCTAGCGGGAGATCCTACAATGAGCAGTTCTTC	CASSASGRSYNEQFF
TRBV7-3	TRBJ2-5	.	TRBD2	TGTGCCAGCAGCTCCGGCGGGAGGGCCGAGACCCAGTACTTC	CASSSGGRAETQYF
TRBV7-9	TRBJ1-1	few	.	TGTGCCAGCAGCTTGGACACGAACACTGAAGCTTTCTTT	CASSLDTNTEAFF
TRBV7-2	TRBJ1-4	.	TRBD1	TGTGCCAGCAGCTTCCCCGCTTACACAACAGGGGATGGAGGTGAAAAACTGTTTTTT	CASSFPAYTTGDGGEKLFF
TRBV4-1	TRBJ1-1	.	TRBD1	TGCGCCAGCAGCCATGGGACAGCAAACACTGAAGCTTTCTTT	CASSHGTANTEAFF
TRBV10-2	TRBJ1-2	.	.	TGCGCCAGCAGTGACGGGATCTATGGCTACACCTTC	CASSDGIYGYTF
TRBV5-3	TRBJ1-4	.	.	TGTGCCAGAAGCTTCAGGCAGGATAATGAAAAACTGTTTTTT	CARSFRQDNEKLFF
TRBV4-3	TRBJ2-5	.	TRBD2	TGCGCCAGCAGCCAGCAAGCGGGAGTTGTAGAGACCCAGTACTTC	CASSQQAGVVETQYF
TRBV28	TRBJ1-5	.	.	TGTGCCGGATCACAGGGACGTACTCAGCCCCAGCATTTT	CAGSQGRTQPQHF
TRBV9	TRBJ2-5	once	TRBD2	TGTGCCAGCAGCGTCGGGACTAGCGGTGGCGGGACCCAGTACTTC	CASSVGTSGGGTQYF
TRBV7-3	TRBJ1-1	.	.	TGTGCCAGCAGCCTAGATGGGGGCACTGAAGCTTTCTTT	CASSLDGGTEAFF
TRBV4-1	TRBJ2-7	.	TRBD2	TGCGCCAGCAGCCAAGTGGCTAGCGGGACCCGTTGGGAGCAGTACTTC	CASSQVASGTRWEQYF
TRBV9	TRBJ1-6	.	TRBD1	TGTGCCAGCAGCTTAGAACAGGGGCCTACGTATAATTCACCCCTCCACTTT	CASSLEQGPTYNSPLHF
TRBV13	TRBJ1-2	.	.	TGTGCCAGCAGCTTAGGCCGGGATTTTAACTATGGCTACACCTTC	CASSLGRDFNYGYTF
TRBV4-1	TRBJ1-6	.	.	TGCGCCAGCAGCCAAGAGTGGTTGGGGGGCTATTCACCCCTCCACTTT	CASSQEWLGGYSPLHF
TRBV10-3	TRBJ1-4	.	.	TGTGCCATCAGTGAGTCCACAGGGTCCAAGGAAAAACTGTTTTTT	CAISESTGSKEKLFF
TRBV29-1	TRBJ2-7	medium-sized	TRBD2	TGCAGCGTTGGGACTAGCGCGACCTACGAGCAGTACTTC	CSVGTSATYEQYF
TRBV28	TRBJ1-6	.	.	TGTGCCAGCAGGGATCGGACGGTCAACTCACCCCTCCACTTT	CASRDRTVNSPLHF
TRBV7-9	TRBJ1-6	.	.	TGTGCCAGCAGCTCCTCTGGCGGGACACAGCCCCTCCACTTT	CASSSSGGTQPLHF
TRBV28	TRBJ2-7	once	.	TGTGCCAGCAGTTTTAGAAGCTCCTACGAGCAGTACTTC	CASSFRSSYEQYF
TRBV9	TRBJ2-7	.	.	TGTGCCAGCAGCGTAGCAGGCAGCTACGAGCAGTACTTC	CASSVAGSYEQYF
TRBV4-1	TRBJ2-3	.	.	TGCGCCAGCAGACTAACCGGGACTGGCACAGATACGCAGTATTTT	CASRLTGTGTDTQYF
TRBV28	TRBJ2-1	.	.	TGTGCCAGCAGTTCCCCGCGAGGGGGGGCCTGGAATGAGCAGTTCTTC	CASSSPRGGAWNEQFF
TRBV7-2	TRBJ1-5	.	.	TGTGCCAGCAGCTTATTGGGGGGGGGCAATCAGCCCCAGCATTTT	CASSLLGGGNQPQHF
TRBV2	TRBJ2-2	.	.	TGTGCCAGCGTTACGGGAACGGAGAACACCGGGGAGCTGTTTTTT	CASVTGTENTGELFF
TRBV7-3	TRBJ2-7	.	TRBD1	TGTGCCAGCAGGGGACAGGAGAACTACGAGCAGTACTTC	CASRGQENYEQYF
TRBV15	TRBJ1-1	.	.	TGTGCCACCTTACAGCTGAGGGGGACTGAAGCTTTCTTT	CATLQLRGTEAFF
TRBV2	TRBJ2-3	.	.	TGTGCCAGCACCGACGGGTCGAACACAGATACGCAGTATTTT	CASTDGSNTDTQYF
TRBV10-2	TRBJ2-1	.	.	TGCGCCAGCAGTGAGTCGGACACGAGCTCCTACAATGAGCAGTTCTTC	CASSESDTSSYNEQFF
TRBV28	TRBJ1-1	.	.	TGTGCCAGCAGTTGGCCCCTTGGAGAGACTACATTTACTGAAGCTTTCTTT	CASSWPLGETTFTEAFF
TRBV7-6	TRBJ1-1	.	.	TGTGCCAGCAGCTTATTTGGGGGTGATGAAGCTTTCTTT	CASSLFGGDEAFF
TRBV11-2	TRBJ1-1	.	.	TGTGCCAGCAGCTTAGGACTGGGGGCTGAAGCTTTCTTT	CASSLGLGAEAFF
TRBV7-6	TRBJ1-2	.	TRBD1	TGTGCCAGCAGACCCCCAGGGGGTGATGGCTACACCTTC	CASRPPGGDGYTF
TRBV27	TRBJ2-2	.	.	TGTGCCAGCCGACGGGGGGCGGCGGCCGGGGAGCTGTTTTTT	CASRRGAAAGELFF
TRBV7-8	TRBJ2-7	.	.	TGTGCCAGCAGCTTAGCTGAGCACGAGCAGTACTTC	CASSLAEHEQYF
TRBV5-6	TRBJ2-7	.	.	TGTGCCAGCAGCTTAGGCGGTAGCACCTACGAGCAGTACTTC	CASSLGGSTYEQYF
TRBV14	TRBJ1-2	.	.	TGTGCCAGCAGCCCGACTACAGGGCTCTATGGCTACACCTTC	CASSPTTGLYGYTF
TRBV27	TRBJ2-2	once	.	TGTGCCAGCAGGACCTTCGATGCAGGGACCGGGGAGCTGTTTTTT	CASRTFDAGTGELFF
TRBV28	TRBJ2-7	.	.	TGTGCCAGCAGTCCCCGGGACCTCTACGAGCAGTACTTC	CASSPRDLYEQYF
TRBV9	TRBJ1-6	.	TRBD1	TGTGCCAGCAGCGTAGGGACAGGGTCCGGTTCACCCCTCCACTTT	CASSVGTGSGSPLHF
TRBV13	TRBJ1-2	.	.	TGTGCCAGCAGCATCGAAGCAGGGGATTATGGCTACACCTTC	CASSIEAGDYGYTF
TRBV10-3	TRBJ1-2	.	.	TGTGCCATCAGTGAGATTAGGGTTGACGGGAACTATGGCTACACCTTC	CAISEIRVDGNYGYTF
TRBV27	TRBJ2-2	.	TRBD1	TGTGCCAGCAGTCCCCTGGGACAGGGGAACACCGGGGAGCTGTTTTTT	CASSPLGQGNTGELFF
TRBV7-9	TRBJ2-1	.	TRBD2	TGTGCCAGCAGCTTAGGAGCGGGGTGGAACAATGAGCAGTTCTTC	CASSLGAGWNNEQFF
TRBV14	TRBJ2-1	once	TRBD1	TGTGCCAGCAGCCCCCAGGGGGAGCTAGCCGTAAAAAGAAGCTCCTACAATGAGCAGTTCTTC	CASSPQGELAVKRSSYNEQFF
TRBV28	TRBJ2-3	once	.	TGTGCCAGCAGTTTTGATCGGGGCACAGATACGCAGTATTTT	CASSFDRGTDTQYF
TRBV28	TRBJ2-1	.	TRBD2	TGTGCCAGCAGATACAGCGGGAGCTCCTACAATGAGCAGTTCTTC	CASRYSGSSYNEQFF
TRBV7-9	TRBJ2-1	.	.	TGTGCCAGCAGCTCGGAACGGGCCCCGGGTAATGAGCAGTTCTTC	CASSSERAPGNEQFF
TRBV5-1	TRBJ1-1	.	.	TGCGCCAGCAGCTTGCGGGGGGACACTGAAGCTTTCTTT	CASSLRGDTEAFF
TRBV6-8	TRBJ1-1	.	.	TGTGCCGCAGTAGGGGGTACTGAAGCTTTCTTT	CAAVGGTEAFF
TRBV27	TRBJ2-7	.	.	TGTGCCAGCAGTTTCACCGACAGAGCCTACGAGCAGTACTTC	CASSFTDRAYEQYF
TRBV20-1	TRBJ1-4	.	.	TGCAGTGCTGAGGAAGGTGAAAAACTGTTTTTT	CSAEEGEKLFF